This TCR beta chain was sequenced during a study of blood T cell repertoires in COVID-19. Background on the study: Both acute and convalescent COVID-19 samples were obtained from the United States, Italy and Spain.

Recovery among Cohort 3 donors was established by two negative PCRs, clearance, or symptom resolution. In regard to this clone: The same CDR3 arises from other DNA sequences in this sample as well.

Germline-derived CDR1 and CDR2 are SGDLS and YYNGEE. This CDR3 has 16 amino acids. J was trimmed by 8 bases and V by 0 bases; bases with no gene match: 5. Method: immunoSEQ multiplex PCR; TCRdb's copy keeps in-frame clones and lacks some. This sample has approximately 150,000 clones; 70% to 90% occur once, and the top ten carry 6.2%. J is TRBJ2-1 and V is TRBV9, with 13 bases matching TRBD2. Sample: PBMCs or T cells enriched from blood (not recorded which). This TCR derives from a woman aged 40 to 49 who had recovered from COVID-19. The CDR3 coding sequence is TGTGCCAGCAGCGTAGGCACTAGCGGGGGGGCCTATGAGCAGTTCTTC. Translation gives CASSVGTSGGAYEQFF. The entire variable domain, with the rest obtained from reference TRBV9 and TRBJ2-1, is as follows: DSGVTQTPKHLITATGQRVTLRCSPRSGDLSVYWYQQSLDQGLQFLIQYYNGEERAKGNILERFSAQQFPDLHSELNLSSLELGDSALYFCASSVGTSGGAYEQFFGPGTRLTVL.